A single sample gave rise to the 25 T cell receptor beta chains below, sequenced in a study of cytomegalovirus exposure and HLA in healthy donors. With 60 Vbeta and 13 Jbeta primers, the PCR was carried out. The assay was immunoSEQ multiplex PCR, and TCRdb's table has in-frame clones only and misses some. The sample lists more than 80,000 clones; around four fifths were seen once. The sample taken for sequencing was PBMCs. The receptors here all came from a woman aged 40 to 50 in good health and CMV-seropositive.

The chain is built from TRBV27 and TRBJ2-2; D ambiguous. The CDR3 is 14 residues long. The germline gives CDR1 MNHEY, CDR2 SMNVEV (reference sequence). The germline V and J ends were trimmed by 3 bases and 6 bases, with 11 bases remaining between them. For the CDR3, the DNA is TGTGCCAGCAGTTTCTCCCACCGGGCCGGGGAGCTGTTTTTT. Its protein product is CASSFSHRAGELFF.

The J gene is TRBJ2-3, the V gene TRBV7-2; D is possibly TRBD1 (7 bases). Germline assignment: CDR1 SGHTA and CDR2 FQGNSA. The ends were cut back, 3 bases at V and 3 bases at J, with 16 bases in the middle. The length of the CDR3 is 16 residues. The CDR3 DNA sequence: TGTGCCAGCAGCTTGGGGGGCAGGGGGATTACAGATACGCAGTATTTT. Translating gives CASSLGGRGITDTQYF.

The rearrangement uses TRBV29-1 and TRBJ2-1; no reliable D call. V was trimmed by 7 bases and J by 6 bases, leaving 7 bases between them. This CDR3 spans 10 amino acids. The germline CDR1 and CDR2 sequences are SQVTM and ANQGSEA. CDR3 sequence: CSAGTNEQFF. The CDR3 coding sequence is TGCAGCGCAGGCACCAATGAGCAGTTCTTC.

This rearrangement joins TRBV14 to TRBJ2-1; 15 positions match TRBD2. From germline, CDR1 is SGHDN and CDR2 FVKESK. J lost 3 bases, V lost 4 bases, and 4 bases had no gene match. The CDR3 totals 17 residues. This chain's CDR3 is CASSPGLAGGIYNEQFF. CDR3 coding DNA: TGTGCCAGCAGCCCGGGACTAGCGGGAGGAATCTACAATGAGCAGTTCTTC.

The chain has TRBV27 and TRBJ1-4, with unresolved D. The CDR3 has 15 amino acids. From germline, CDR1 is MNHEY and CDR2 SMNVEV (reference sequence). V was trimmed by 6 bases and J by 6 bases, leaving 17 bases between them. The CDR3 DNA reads TGTGCCAGCAGCGTTTCGAGGGCCTCCCATGAAAAACTGTTTTTT. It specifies CASSVSRASHEKLFF.

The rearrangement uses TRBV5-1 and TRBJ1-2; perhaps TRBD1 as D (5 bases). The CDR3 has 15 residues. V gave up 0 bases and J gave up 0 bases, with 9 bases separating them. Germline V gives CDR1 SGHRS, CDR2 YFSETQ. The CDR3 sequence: CASSLGQQTNYGYTF. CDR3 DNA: TGCGCCAGCAGCTTGGGACAGCAAACTAACTATGGCTACACCTTC. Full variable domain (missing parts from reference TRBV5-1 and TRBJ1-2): KAGVTQTPRYLIKTRGQQVTLSCSPISGHRSVSWYQQTPGQGLQFLFEYFSETQRNKGNFPGRFSGRQFSNSRSEMNVSTLELGDSALYLCASSLGQQTNYGYTFGSGTRLTVV.

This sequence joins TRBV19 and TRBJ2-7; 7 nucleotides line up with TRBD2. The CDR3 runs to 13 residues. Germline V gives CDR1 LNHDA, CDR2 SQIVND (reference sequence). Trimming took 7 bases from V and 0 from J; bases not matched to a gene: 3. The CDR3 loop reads CASNPSGSYEQYF. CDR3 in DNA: TGTGCCAGTAACCCTAGCGGCTCCTACGAGCAGTACTTC.

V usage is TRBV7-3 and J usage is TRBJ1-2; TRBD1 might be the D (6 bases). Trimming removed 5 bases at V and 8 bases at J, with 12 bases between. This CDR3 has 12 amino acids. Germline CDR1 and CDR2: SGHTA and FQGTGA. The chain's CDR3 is CASSRDTGGYTF. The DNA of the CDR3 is TGTGCCAGCAGCCGGGACACGGGCGGCTACACCTTC. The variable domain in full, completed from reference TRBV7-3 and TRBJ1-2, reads GAGVSQTPSNKVTEKGKYVELRCDPISGHTALYWYRQSLGQGPEFLIYFQGTGAADDSGLPNDRFFAVRPEGSVSTLKIQRTERGDSAVYLCASSRDTGGYTFGSGTRLTVV.

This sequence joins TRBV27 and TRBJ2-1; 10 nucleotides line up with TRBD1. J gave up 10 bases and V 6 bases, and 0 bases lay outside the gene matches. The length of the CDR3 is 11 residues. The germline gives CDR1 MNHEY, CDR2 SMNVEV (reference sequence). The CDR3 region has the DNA TGTGCCAGCAGGGACAGGGGGGAGCAGTTCTTC. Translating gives CASRDRGEQFF.

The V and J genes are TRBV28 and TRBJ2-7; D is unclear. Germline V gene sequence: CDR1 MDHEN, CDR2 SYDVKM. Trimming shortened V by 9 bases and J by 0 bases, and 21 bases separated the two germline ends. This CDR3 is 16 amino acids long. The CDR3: CASRTPTVAASYEQYF. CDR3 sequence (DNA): TGTGCCAGTAGAACACCCACCGTAGCCGCCTCCTACGAGCAGTACTTC. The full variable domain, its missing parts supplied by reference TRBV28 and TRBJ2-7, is DVKVTQSSRYLVKRTGEKVFLECVQDMDHENMFWYRQDPGLGLRLIYFSYDVKMKEKGDIPEGYSVSREKKERFSLILESASTNQTSMYLCASRTPTVAASYEQYFGPGTRLTVT.

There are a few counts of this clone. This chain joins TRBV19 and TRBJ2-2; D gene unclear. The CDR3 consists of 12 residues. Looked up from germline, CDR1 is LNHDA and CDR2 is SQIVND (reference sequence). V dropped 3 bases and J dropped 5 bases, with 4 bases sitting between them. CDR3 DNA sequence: TGTGCCAGTAGTATGAGAACCGGGGAGCTGTTTTTT. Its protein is CASSMRTGELFF.

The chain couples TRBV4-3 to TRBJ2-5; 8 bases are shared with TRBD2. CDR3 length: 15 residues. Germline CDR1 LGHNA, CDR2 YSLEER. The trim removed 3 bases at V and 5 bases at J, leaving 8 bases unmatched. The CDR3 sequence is CASSHLAGGLETQYF. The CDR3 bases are TGCGCCAGCAGCCATCTAGCGGGCGGGTTGGAGACCCAGTACTTC.

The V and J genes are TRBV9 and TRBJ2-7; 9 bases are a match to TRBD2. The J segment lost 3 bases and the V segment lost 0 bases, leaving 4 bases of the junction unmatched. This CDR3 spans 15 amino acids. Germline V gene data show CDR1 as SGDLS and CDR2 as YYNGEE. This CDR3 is CASSVGTSAHYEQYF. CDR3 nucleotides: TGTGCCAGCAGCGTAGGGACTAGCGCCCACTACGAGCAGTACTTC.

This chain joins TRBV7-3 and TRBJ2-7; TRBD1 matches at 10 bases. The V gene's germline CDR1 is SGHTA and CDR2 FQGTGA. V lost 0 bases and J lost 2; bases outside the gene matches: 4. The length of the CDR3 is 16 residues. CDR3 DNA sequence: TGTGCCAGCAGCTTAACAGGCGGGACAGGGGCCTACGAGCAGTACTTC. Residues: CASSLTGGTGAYEQYF. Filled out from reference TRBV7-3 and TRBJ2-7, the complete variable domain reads GAGVSQTPSNKVTEKGKYVELRCDPISGHTALYWYRQSLGQGPEFLIYFQGTGAADDSGLPNDRFFAVRPEGSVSTLKIQRTERGDSAVYLCASSLTGGTGAYEQYFGPGTRLTVT.

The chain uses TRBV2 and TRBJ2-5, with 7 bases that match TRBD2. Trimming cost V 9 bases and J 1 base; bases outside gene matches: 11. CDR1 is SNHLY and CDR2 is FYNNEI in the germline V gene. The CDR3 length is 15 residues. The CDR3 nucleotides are TGTGCCAGTGGGAGGGCTCTAGCGGCCCAAGAGACCCAGTACTTC. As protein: CASGRALAAQETQYF.

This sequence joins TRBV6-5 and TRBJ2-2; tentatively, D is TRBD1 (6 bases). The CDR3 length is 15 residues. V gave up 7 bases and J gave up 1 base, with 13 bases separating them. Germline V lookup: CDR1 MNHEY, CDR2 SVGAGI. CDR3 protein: CASKKGQLNTGELFF. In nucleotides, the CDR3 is TGTGCCAGCAAAAAAGGACAGTTGAACACCGGGGAGCTGTTTTTT.

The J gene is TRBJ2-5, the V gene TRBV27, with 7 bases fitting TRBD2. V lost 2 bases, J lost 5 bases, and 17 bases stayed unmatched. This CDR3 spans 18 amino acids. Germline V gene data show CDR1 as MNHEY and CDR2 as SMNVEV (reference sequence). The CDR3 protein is CASSLPLLFRGRLETQYF. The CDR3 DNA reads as TGTGCCAGCAGTTTACCCCTACTTTTCCGCGGGAGATTGGAGACCCAGTACTTC.

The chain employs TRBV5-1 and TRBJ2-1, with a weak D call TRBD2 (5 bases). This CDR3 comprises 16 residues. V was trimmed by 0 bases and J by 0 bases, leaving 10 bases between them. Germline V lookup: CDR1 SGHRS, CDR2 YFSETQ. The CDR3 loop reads CASSLAWRASYNEQFF. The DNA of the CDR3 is TGCGCCAGCAGCTTGGCGTGGCGGGCCTCCTACAATGAGCAGTTCTTC.

CDR3 loop: CASSIAFATNEKLFF. The CDR3 coding sequence is TGTGCCAGTAGTATCGCGTTCGCAACTAATGAAAAACTGTTTTTT. J is TRBJ1-4 and V is TRBV19; the D is unclear. CDR3 size: 15 residues. Trimming took 3 bases from V and 0 from J, leaving 8 bases between them. Germline CDR1 and CDR2: LNHDA and SQIVND (reference sequence).

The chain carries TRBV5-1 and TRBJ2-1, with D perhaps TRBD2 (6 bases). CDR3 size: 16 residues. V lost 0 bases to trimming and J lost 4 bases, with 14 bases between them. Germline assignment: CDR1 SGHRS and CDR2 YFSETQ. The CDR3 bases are TGCGCCAGCAGCTTGGGAGCCGGGAGCAATTACAATGAGCAGTTCTTC. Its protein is CASSLGAGSNYNEQFF.

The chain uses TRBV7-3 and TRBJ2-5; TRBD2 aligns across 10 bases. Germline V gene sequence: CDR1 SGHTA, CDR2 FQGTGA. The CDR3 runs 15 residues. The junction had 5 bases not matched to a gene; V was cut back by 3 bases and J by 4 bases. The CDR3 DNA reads TGTGCCAGCAGCTTGCTAGCGGGAGAGGGAGAGACCCAGTACTTC. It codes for CASSLLAGEGETQYF.

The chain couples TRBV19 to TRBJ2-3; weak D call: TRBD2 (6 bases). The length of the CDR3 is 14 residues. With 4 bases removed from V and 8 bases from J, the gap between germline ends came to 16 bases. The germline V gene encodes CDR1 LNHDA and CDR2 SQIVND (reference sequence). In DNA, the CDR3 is TGTGCCAGTAGTAACCGGGACTTCATGGGTACGCAGTATTTT. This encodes CASSNRDFMGTQYF.

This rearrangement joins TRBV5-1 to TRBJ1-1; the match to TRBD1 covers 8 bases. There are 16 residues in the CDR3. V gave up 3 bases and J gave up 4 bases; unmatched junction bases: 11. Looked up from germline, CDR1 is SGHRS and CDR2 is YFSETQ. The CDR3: CASSSSGQGGSTEAFF. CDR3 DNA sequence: TGCGCCAGCAGCTCCTCCGGACAGGGCGGTAGCACTGAAGCTTTCTTT.

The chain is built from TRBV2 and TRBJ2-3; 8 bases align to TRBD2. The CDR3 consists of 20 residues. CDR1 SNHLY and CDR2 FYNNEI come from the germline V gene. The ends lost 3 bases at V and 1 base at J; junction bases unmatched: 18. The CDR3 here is CASSDPVGSSGSLGTDTQYF. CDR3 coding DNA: TGTGCCAGCAGTGACCCCGTTGGCTCTAGCGGGTCGCTAGGCACAGATACGCAGTATTTT.

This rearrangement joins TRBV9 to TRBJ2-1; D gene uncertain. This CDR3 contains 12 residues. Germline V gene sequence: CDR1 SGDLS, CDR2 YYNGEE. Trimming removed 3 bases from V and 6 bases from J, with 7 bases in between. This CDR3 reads CASSASTNEQFF. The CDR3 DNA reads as TGTGCCAGCAGCGCTAGTACCAATGAGCAGTTCTTC.